The rows below give T cell receptor beta chains drawn from one sample of a study of PD-1 blockade in classical Hodgkin lymphoma. Clones were read by immunoSEQ multiplex PCR, and TCRdb kept only the in-frame ones, dropping some. Counted here are 20,000 to 30,000 clones, around 74% occurring once; the ten biggest clones make up roughly 30%. The specimen comprised peripheral blood mononuclear cells (PBMCs), sampled before the fourth cycle of nivolumab. All receptors come from a human donor with classical Hodgkin lymphoma. CDR3s include the opening cysteine and the closing phenylalanine or tryptophan. Clone sizes are given selectively: once, few, many, or a class where the clone is expanded.

TRBV11-2	TRBJ2-1	NA	CASSLLLGGNYNEQFF
TRBV5-1	TRBJ1-1	few	CASSATITNTEAFF
TRBV28	TRBJ1-2	few	CASSQTGSNYGYTF
TRBV6-5	TRBJ1-1	NA	CATRQGSYPEAFF
TRBV5-8	TRBJ1-1	NA	CASSAYRDTEAFF
TRBV28	TRBJ1-2	NA	CASSSQMMGGYTF
TRBV18	TRBJ1-5	NA	CASSEGGAPQPQHF
TRBV29-1	TRBJ2-4	NA	CSVTFLTTGTKNIQYF
TRBV4-1	TRBJ2-2	once	CASSRAFGGAVTGELFF
TRBV18	TRBJ1-2	NA	CASSPGTGVYGYTF
TRBV5-1	TRBJ2-5	few	CASSLGQAETQYF
TRBV19	TRBJ1-2	NA	CASSTRQLSLYYTF
TRBV7-8	TRBJ2-3	NA	CASSFERPAGNTQYF
TRBV7-9	TRBJ2-1	few	CASSPGSGSSYNEQFF
TRBV6-6	TRBJ1-2	NA	CASSYDGSSSYGYTF
TRBV7-2	TRBJ2-7	NA	CASSLVAGGQFEQYF
TRBV4-1	TRBJ1-4	once	CASSPAGQGNEKLFF
TRBV7-9	TRBJ2-3	NA	CASSRSSADTQYF
TRBV5-1	TRBJ2-5	few	CASSYTSGGRTGQETQYF
TRBV6-6	TRBJ1-2	few	CASSYDGLVSYGYTF
TRBV6-6	TRBJ2-7	NA	CVSSYSPYEQYF
TRBV5-1	TRBJ2-1	NA	CASSPGTGGGSNEQFF
TRBV19	TRBJ2-5	NA	CASSISRTVETQYF
TRBV7-9	TRBJ1-4	NA	CASSLKGVLDEKLFF
TRBV28	TRBJ2-1	NA	CASSLSDTSDEQFF
TRBV6-4	TRBJ2-3	NA	CASSVTGGVSTDTQYF
TRBV19	TRBJ1-2	NA	CASQDRGELYGYTF
TRBV5-4	TRBJ2-5	few	CASSLDRGETQYF
TRBV5-1	TRBJ2-3	few	CATHGSDTGDTQYF
TRBV15	TRBJ1-1	NA	CATSRNWDRLKVNTEAFF
TRBV10-2	TRBJ2-2	NA	CASSESGTITGELFF
TRBV7-8	TRBJ2-1	NA	CASSLPGGGIRNEQFF
TRBV6-1	TRBJ2-7	NA	CASSEDGTGGYEQYF
TRBV19	TRBJ1-5	NA	CASSMIVGSNQPQHF
TRBV6-5	TRBJ1-1	NA	CASNPLGGAEAFF
TRBV7-2	TRBJ1-1	NA	CASSLAQGAEAFF
TRBV4-3	TRBJ1-1	NA	CASSRDRAAEAFF
TRBV28	TRBJ2-5	NA	CASSSTNSRSETQYF
TRBV29-1	TRBJ1-1	NA	CSAERGGNTEAFF
TRBV4-3	TRBJ1-2	NA	CASSQERGFGGDGYTF
TRBV29-1	TRBJ1-1	NA	CSVEVTVRTEAFF
TRBV5-6	TRBJ2-5	NA	CASSYYDREETQYF
TRBV19	TRBJ2-7	NA	CASSLFSGEQYF
TRBV30	TRBJ2-4	NA	CAWSVSRVAKNIQYF
TRBV27	TRBJ2-7	NA	CASSYTGVGEQYF
TRBV4-3	TRBJ1-5	NA	CASSQRQGLNQPQHF
TRBV6-5	TRBJ2-7	NA	CASSRTSGASYEQYF
TRBV6-5	TRBJ1-6	NA	CASSFSDRVNSPLHF
TRBV19	TRBJ1-1	NA	CASSGAFEAFF
TRBV11-2	TRBJ2-1	NA	CASSFAGGYNEQFF
TRBV7-2	TRBJ1-3	NA	CASSLGGTGGQGNTIYF
TRBV6-1	TRBJ1-4	NA	CASSDVDRDEKLFF
TRBV28	TRBJ1-2	NA	CASSFLTANYGYTF
TRBV14	TRBJ1-1	NA	CASSLRHNTEAFF